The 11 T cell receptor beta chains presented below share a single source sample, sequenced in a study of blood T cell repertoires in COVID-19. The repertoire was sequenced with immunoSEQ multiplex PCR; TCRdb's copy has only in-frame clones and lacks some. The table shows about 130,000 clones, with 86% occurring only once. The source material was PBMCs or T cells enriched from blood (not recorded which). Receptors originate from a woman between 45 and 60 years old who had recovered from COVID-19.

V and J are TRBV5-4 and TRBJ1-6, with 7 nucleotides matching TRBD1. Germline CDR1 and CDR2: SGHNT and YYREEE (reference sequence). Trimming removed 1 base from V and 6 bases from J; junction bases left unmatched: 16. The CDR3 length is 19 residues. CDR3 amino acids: CASSLIGDTGDFFNSPLHF. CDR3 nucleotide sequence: TGTGCCAGCAGCTTGATCGGTGACACAGGGGATTTTTTTAATTCACCCCTCCACTTT.

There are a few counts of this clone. The chain's CDR3 is CASSHRGSGNTIYF. The CDR3 region has the DNA TGTGCCAGCAGTCACAGGGGTAGTGGAAACACCATATATTTT. The rearrangement uses TRBV7-8 and TRBJ1-3; 7 bases align to TRBD1. The J segment lost 3 bases and the V segment lost 6 bases, leaving 5 bases of the junction unmatched. The CDR3 length is 14 residues. Germline V gene data show CDR1 as SGHVS and CDR2 as FQNEAQ.

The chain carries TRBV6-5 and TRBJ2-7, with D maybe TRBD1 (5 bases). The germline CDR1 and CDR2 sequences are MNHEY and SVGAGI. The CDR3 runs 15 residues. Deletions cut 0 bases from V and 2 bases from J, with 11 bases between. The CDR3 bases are TGTGCCAGCAGTTACTCGGCAGGGCGTACCTACGAGCAGTACTTC. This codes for CASSYSAGRTYEQYF.

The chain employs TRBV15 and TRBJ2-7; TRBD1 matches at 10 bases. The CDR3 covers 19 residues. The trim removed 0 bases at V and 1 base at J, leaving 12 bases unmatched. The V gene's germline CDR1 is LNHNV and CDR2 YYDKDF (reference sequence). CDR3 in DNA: TGTGCCACCAGCAGAGATTCTACTCCAGGACAGGGGGTTTCCTACGAGCAGTACTTC. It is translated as CATSRDSTPGQGVSYEQYF. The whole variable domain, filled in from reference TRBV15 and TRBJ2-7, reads DAMVIQNPRYQVTQFGKPVTLSCSQTLNHNVMYWYQQKSSQAPKLLFHYYDKDFNNEADTPDNFQSRRPNTSFCFLDIRSPGLGDTAMYLCATSRDSTPGQGVSYEQYFGPGTRLTVT.

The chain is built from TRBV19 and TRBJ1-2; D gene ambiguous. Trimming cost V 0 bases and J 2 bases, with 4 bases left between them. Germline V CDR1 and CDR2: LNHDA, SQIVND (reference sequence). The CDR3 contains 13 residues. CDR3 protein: CASSIEQNYGYTF. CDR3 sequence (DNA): TGTGCCAGTAGTATAGAACAGAACTATGGCTACACCTTC.

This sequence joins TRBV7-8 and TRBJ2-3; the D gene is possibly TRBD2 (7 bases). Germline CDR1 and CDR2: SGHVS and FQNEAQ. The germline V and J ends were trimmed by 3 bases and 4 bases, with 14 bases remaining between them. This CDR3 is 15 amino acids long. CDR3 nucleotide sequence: TGTGCCAGCAGCTTGCCGGGGGGCACCCCAGATACGCAGTATTTT. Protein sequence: CASSLPGGTPDTQYF.

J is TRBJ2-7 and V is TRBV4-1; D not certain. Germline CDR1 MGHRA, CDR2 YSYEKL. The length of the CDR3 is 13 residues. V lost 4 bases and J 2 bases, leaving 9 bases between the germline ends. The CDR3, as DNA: TGCGCCAGCAGCCCTCGCGGAGCCTACGAGCAGTACTTC. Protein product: CASSPRGAYEQYF.

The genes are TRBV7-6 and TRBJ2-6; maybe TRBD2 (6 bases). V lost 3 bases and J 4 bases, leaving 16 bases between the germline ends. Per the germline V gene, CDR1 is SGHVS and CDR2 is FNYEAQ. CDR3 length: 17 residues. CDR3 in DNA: TGTGCCAGCAGCTTGAGTCGGGCGGGGAGGGGGGCCAACGTCCTGACTTTC. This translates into CASSLSRAGRGANVLTF.

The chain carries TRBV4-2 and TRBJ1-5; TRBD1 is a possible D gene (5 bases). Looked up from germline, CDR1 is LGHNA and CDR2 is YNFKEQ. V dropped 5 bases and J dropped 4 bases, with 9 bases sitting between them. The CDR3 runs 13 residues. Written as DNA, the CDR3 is TGTGCCAGCAGCGGGCAGGGAAATCAGCCCCAGCATTTT. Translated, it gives CASSGQGNQPQHF.

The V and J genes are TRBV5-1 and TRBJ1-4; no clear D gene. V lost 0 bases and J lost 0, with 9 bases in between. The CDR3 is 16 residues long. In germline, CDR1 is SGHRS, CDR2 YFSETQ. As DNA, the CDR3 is TGCGCCAGCAGCTTGGCGGGGATCTCAACTAATGAAAAACTGTTTTTT. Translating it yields CASSLAGISTNEKLFF.

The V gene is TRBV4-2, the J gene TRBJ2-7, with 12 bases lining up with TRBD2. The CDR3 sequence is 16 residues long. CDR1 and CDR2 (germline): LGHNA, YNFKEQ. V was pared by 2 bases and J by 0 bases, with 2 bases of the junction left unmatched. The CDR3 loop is CASSQRLAGDSYEQYF. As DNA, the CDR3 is TGTGCCAGCAGCCAACGACTAGCGGGGGACTCCTACGAGCAGTACTTC.